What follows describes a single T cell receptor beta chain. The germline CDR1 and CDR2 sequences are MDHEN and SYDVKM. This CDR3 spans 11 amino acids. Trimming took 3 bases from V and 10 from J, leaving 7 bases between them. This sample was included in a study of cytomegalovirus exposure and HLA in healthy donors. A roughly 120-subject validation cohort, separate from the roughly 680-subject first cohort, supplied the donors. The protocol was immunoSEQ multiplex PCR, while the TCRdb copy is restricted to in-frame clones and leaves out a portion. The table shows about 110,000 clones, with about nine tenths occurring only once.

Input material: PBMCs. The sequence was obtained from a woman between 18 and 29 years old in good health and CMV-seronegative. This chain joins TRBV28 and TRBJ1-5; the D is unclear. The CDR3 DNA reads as TGTGCCAGCAGTTTTGGGCCCCCCCAGCATTTT. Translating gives CASSFGPPQHF.